One sample yielded the 8 T cell receptor beta chains listed below, sequenced in a study of cytomegalovirus exposure and HLA in healthy donors. TCRdb's table, derived via immunoSEQ multiplex PCR, lists solely in-frame clones and lacks some. The table has approximately 140,000 clones, 85% to 90% seen once. The sample comprised PBMCs. The source is a man younger than 30 in good health and CMV-seronegative.

The chain combines TRBV7-8 with TRBJ2-1; no clear D gene. With 8 bases removed from V and 0 bases from J, the gap between germline ends came to 14 bases. The CDR3 is 15 amino acids. Germline CDR1 SGHVS, CDR2 FQNEAQ. CDR3 loop: CASAGEEPSYNEQFF. The DNA of the CDR3 is TGTGCCAGCGCTGGAGAGGAACCCTCCTACAATGAGCAGTTCTTC.

The V gene is TRBV2, the J gene TRBJ1-5; D is perhaps TRBD1 (6 bases). The ends were cut back, 5 bases at V and 3 bases at J, with 11 bases in the middle. Germline CDR1 SNHLY, CDR2 FYNNEI. The CDR3 runs to 14 residues. CDR3 in DNA: TGTGCCAGCAGTCGGACAGTAGCCAATCAGCCCCAGCATTTT. This encodes CASSRTVANQPQHF.

This clone appeared once. This chain links TRBV27 with TRBJ2-7; D perhaps matches TRBD2 (6 bases). Deletions cut 3 bases from V and 0 bases from J, with 21 bases between. Germline-derived CDR1 and CDR2 are MNHEY and SMNVEV (reference sequence). The CDR3 has 18 amino acids. The CDR3 sequence is CASSFISPPGGSSYEQYF. The CDR3 DNA reads as TGTGCCAGCAGTTTTATATCCCCCCCCGGAGGGAGCTCCTACGAGCAGTACTTC.

The chain combines TRBV6-4 with TRBJ2-3; D is possibly TRBD1 (5 bases). CDR1 and CDR2 from the germline V gene are MRHNA and SNTAGT. CDR3 length equals 16 residues. Trimming took off 0 bases at V and 2 bases at J, with 12 bases between the two ends. The chain's CDR3 is CASSDSKGLHTDTQYF. The DNA for the CDR3 is TGTGCCAGCAGTGACTCGAAGGGGCTCCACACAGATACGCAGTATTTT.

The chain recombines TRBV5-6 with TRBJ1-3; no reliable D call. Germline CDR1 reads SGHDT; CDR2 reads YYEEEE. Trimming left V 4 bases short and J 0 bases short, with 14 bases between. This CDR3 is built from 16 residues. CDR3 amino acids: CASSHQTDYSGNTIYF. The DNA for the CDR3 is TGTGCCAGCAGCCACCAGACTGACTACTCTGGAAACACCATATATTTT. Full variable domain (outside the CDR3, taken from reference TRBV5-6 and TRBJ1-3): DAGVTQSPTHLIKTRGQQVTLRCSPKSGHDTVSWYQQALGQGPQFIFQYYEEEERQRGNFPDRFSGHQFPNYSSELNVNALLLGDSALYLCASSHQTDYSGNTIYFGEGSWLTVV.

This chain's CDR3 is CASSFFGLAENNEQFF. In nucleotides, the CDR3 is TGTGCCAGCAGCTTTTTCGGACTAGCGGAAAACAATGAGCAGTTCTTC. This chain links TRBV7-2 with TRBJ2-1, with TRBD2 matching 10 bases. CDR1 SGHTA and CDR2 FQGNSA come from the germline V gene. The CDR3 has 16 residues. Trimming at V came to 3 bases and at J to 5 bases, leaving 7 bases not matched to a gene.

V and J are TRBV7-2 and TRBJ1-2, with D unresolved. The V gene lost 1 base and the J gene lost 8 bases, with 8 bases spanning the gap. This CDR3 region has 12 residues. The V gene's germline CDR1 is SGHTA and CDR2 FQGNSA. The CDR3 DNA follows: TGTGCCAGCAGCTTAGGGGCGACGGGCTACACCTTC. Protein: CASSLGATGYTF.

V and J are TRBV7-9 and TRBJ1-4, with D hard to call. Germline values: CDR1 SEHNR, CDR2 FQNEAQ (reference sequence). V lost 0 bases, J lost 0 bases, and 8 bases lay in between. This CDR3 is 16 amino acids long. In DNA form, the CDR3 reads TGTGCCAGCAGCTTAGCGGGAGCAACAACTAATGAAAAACTGTTTTTT. Its translation is CASSLAGATTNEKLFF.